This TCR beta chain is from a study of cytomegalovirus exposure and HLA in healthy donors (dated by TCRdb to 2015 to 2018). Broadly, across the study: A later analysis indicated that the 110 or so validation repertoires were generated on the platform also employed for the 600 to 750 repertoires of the first cohort. The study aimed to test whether signatures of past pathogen exposure could be identified by cataloging public T cell receptors. Besides the first cohort of some 670 subjects, a separate validation cohort made up of 120 or so different subjects was used. High-throughput TCR immunosequencing, statistical association of individual TCRs with disease status, and machine learning were combined to predict cytomegalovirus infection status. The study at large found these results: According to the authors, the approach could potentially be generalized to other disease states and immunological phenotypes. In vitro tests confirmed that a few of the cytomegalovirus-associated TCR beta chains recognize cytomegalovirus antigens. All 120 or so repertoires were used to score co-occurrence in the validation cohort in a later analysis, because that analysis had no HLA typing for the cohort. Across donors, most TCR sequences were observed very rarely, whereas some public TCRs were present in many individuals. Cytomegalovirus status was reported to be diagnosed by the classifier with high specificity and sensitivity in both the original and validation cohorts. Of the cluster scores, 85% to 95% were above 0 in a later analysis, which found that TCRs clustered in the first cohort also tended to co-occur in the 130 or so validation repertoires. The study gave a list of some 150 TCR beta chains associated with cytomegalovirus.

Concerning this clone itself: No antigen is known for it. Per-nucleotide qualities are absent, and no much larger clonotype sits a single base away.

Spanning cysteine to phenylalanine, the CDR3 consists of 14 amino acids. The CDR3 DNA has 42 bases and is translated from base 1. V and J are truncated by 1 base and 0 bases respectively, leaving an intervening sequence of 5 bases. From the germline V gene, CDR1 is MDHEN and CDR2 is SYDVKM. The donors were included in the validation cohort of 120 subjects, a group kept apart from the roughly 700-subject first cohort. The library relied on the immunoSEQ multiplex PCR assay. In the paper's pipeline: A statistical classification framework was built for diagnosing cytomegalovirus status from the catalog of TCR beta chain sequences. TCRdb limited this immuneACCESS table to in-frame rearrangements with V and J called. A share of clones is missing; checked studies link under half to unresolved V genes, and the rest is unexplained. That table is the source of V, J and clone size, and D and trimming were worked out from the DNA. The sample contains about 280,000 clones, 70% to 90% of them found a single time. The ten largest clones capture approximately 0.88% of the sample.

The source is a woman between 18 and 29 years old in good health and CMV-seronegative. The sample was PBMCs. The chain joins TRBV28 to TRBJ2-3, with the D gene not confidently named. The CDR3 reads CASSLSQSTDTQYF. The bases read TGTGCCAGCAGTTTATCCCAGAGCACAGATACGCAGTATTTT.